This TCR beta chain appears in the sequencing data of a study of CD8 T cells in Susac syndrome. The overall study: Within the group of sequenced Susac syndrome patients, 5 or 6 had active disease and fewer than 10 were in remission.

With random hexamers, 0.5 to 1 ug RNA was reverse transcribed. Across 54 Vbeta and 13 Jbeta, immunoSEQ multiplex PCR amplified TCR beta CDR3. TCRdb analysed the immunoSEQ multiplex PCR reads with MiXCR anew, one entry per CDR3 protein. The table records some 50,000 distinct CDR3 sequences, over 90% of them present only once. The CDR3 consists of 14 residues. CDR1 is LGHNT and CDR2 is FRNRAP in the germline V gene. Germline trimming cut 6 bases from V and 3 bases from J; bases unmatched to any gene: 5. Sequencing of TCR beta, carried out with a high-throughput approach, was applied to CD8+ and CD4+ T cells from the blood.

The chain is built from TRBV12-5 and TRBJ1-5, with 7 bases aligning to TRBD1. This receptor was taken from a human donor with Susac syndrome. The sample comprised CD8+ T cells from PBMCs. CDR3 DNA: TGTGCTAGTGGCGACGACAGGGTCAATCAGCCCCAGCATTTT. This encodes CASGDDRVNQPQHF.